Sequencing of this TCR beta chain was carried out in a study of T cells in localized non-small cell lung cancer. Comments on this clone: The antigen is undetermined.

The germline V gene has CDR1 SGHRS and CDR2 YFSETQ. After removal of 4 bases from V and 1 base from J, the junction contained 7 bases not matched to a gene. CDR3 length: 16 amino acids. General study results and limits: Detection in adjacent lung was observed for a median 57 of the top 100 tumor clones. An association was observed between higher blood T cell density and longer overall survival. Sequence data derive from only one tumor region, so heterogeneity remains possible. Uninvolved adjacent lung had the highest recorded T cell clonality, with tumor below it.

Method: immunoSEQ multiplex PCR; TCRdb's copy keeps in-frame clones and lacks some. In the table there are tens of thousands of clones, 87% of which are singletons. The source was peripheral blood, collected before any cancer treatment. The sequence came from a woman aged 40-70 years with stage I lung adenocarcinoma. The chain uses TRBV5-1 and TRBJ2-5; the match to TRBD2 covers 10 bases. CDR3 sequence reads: CASSPSSGGLQETQYF. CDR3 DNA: TGCGCCAGCAGCCCCTCTAGCGGGGGCCTCCAAGAGACCCAGTACTTC. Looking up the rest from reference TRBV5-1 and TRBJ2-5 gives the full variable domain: KAGVTQTPRYLIKTRGQQVTLSCSPISGHRSVSWYQQTPGQGLQFLFEYFSETQRNKGNFPGRFSGRQFSNSRSEMNVSTLELGDSALYLCASSPSSGGLQETQYFGPGTRLLVL.